The next 18 T cell receptor beta chains were all read from a single sample in a study of OX40 agonist ivuxolimab in advanced cancers. Produced via immunoSEQ multiplex PCR; TCRdb's table is partial and in-frame only. The sample has about 67,000 clones, around 79% seen once. Sequencing was performed on CD4+ or CD8+ T cells sorted from blood, taken in a trial of the OX40 agonist ivuxolimab. Receptor source: an adult with an advanced solid tumor such as melanoma, head and neck, liver or kidney cancer.

This clone was recorded a few times. This chain uses TRBV6-6 with TRBJ1-1; D is possibly TRBD1 (5 bases). This CDR3 region has 12 residues. Germline-derived CDR1 and CDR2 are MNHNY and SVGAGI (reference sequence). The ends were cut back, 2 bases at V and 11 bases at J, with 12 bases in the middle. CDR3 nucleotide sequence: TGTGCCAGCAGTTACGATGGGGCAACGGCTTTCTTT. Translated: CASSYDGATAFF.

V and J are TRBV11-2 and TRBJ1-2; 8 bases agree with TRBD1. The V and J ends lost 4 bases and 4 bases, in that order; junction bases with no gene match: 5. This CDR3 region has 14 residues. The germline V gene encodes CDR1 SGHAT and CDR2 FQNNGV. The CDR3 reads CASSSRGTGYGYTF. The CDR3 DNA is TGTGCCAGCAGCTCGCGGGGGACAGGCTATGGCTACACCTTC.

This clone was counted only a few times. J is TRBJ1-1 and V is TRBV19, with 10 bases lining up with TRBD1. The V segment lost 10 bases and the J segment 4 bases; nucleotides outside the gene matches: 12. Germline V lookup: CDR1 LNHDA, CDR2 SQIVND (reference sequence). The CDR3 has 15 residues. The CDR3 region has the DNA TGTGCCACCGACCGAGACAGGGGGCGTACCACTGAAGCTTTCTTT. This sequence encodes CATDRDRGRTTEAFF.

Remarks on this clone: Other DNA sequences in this specimen translate into the identical CDR3. The rearrangement links TRBV28 to TRBJ1-5, with 8 bases identical to TRBD1. V gave up 6 bases and J gave up 6 bases; unmatched junction bases: 4. The germline CDR1 and CDR2 sequences are MDHEN and SYDVKM. This CDR3 region has 13 residues. CDR3 DNA: TGTGCCAGCAGCGGACAGGGCGGTCAGCCCCAGCATTTT. Its protein product is CASSGQGGQPQHF.

The J gene is TRBJ2-7, the V gene TRBV4-2; no clear D. This CDR3 spans 17 amino acids. CDR1 is LGHNA and CDR2 is YNFKEQ in the germline V gene. V was cut by 1 base and J by 3 bases, with 19 bases left in between. The CDR3 spells CASSQVPGIPLVYEQYF. The CDR3, as DNA: TGTGCCAGCAGCCAAGTTCCCGGTATCCCCCTAGTCTACGAGCAGTACTTC.

This chain links TRBV6-1 with TRBJ2-3, with D perhaps TRBD1 (6 bases). This CDR3 region has 14 residues. CDR1 is MNHNS and CDR2 is SASEGT in the germline V gene. Trimming took off 7 bases at V and 6 bases at J, with 17 bases between the two ends. CDR3 region: CASTHWGPSDTQYF. CDR3 nucleotide sequence: TGTGCCAGCACCCACTGGGGGCCCTCGGATACGCAGTATTTT.

The gene calls are TRBV6-5 and TRBJ1-4; no reliable D call. The length of the CDR3 is 12 residues. Germline V gene lookup returns CDR1 MNHEY and CDR2 SVGAGI. Between the trimmed V and J ends, which lost 3 bases and 8 bases, there was a span of 7 bases. The CDR3 region has the DNA TGTGCCAGCAGTTATTCGGAGGAAAAACTGTTTTTT. Its translation: CASSYSEEKLFF.

The CDR3 sequence: CASSPPRGSSGDVVYF. The CDR3 DNA reads TGTGCCAGCTCACCACCAAGAGGCAGCAGTGGGGATGTAGTATACTTC. The chain couples TRBV18 to TRBJ2-5; no clear D gene. The V and J ends lost 0 bases and 14 bases respectively, with 25 bases between them. The CDR3 extends over 16 amino acids. CDR1 and CDR2 (germline): KGHSH, LQKENI.

This clone was observed a single time. This rearrangement joins TRBV6-6 to TRBJ1-2; possibly TRBD1 for D (5 bases). V lost 2 bases, J lost 4 bases, and 8 bases lay in between. CDR1 and CDR2 (germline): MNHNY, SVGAGI (reference sequence). The CDR3 runs to 13 residues. The CDR3 region has the DNA TGTGCCAGCAGTTACCCCGGGACCTATGGCTACACCTTC. This encodes CASSYPGTYGYTF.

The chain has TRBV7-2 and TRBJ2-7; D call uncertain. Deletions cut 1 base from V and 7 bases from J, with 8 bases between. This CDR3 region has 12 residues. CDR1 and CDR2 (germline): SGHTA, FQGNSA. CDR3 region: CASSLVAREQYF. DNA for the CDR3: TGTGCCAGCAGCTTAGTAGCTAGGGAGCAGTACTTC. Full variable domain (outside the CDR3, taken from reference TRBV7-2 and TRBJ2-7): GAGVSQSPSNKVTEKGKDVELRCDPISGHTALYWYRQSLGQGLEFLIYFQGNSAPDKSGLPSDRFSAERTGGSVSTLTIQRTQQEDSAVYLCASSLVAREQYFGPGTRLTVT.

This sequence joins TRBV2 and TRBJ1-3; D call uncertain. The CDR3 loop spans 15 amino acids. Germline V gene lookup returns CDR1 SNHLY and CDR2 FYNNEI. V was cut by 4 bases and J by 0 bases, with 10 bases left in between. The CDR3 coding sequence is TGTGCCAGCAGTGGGATCCGATACTCTGGAAACACCATATATTTT. The encoded protein is CASSGIRYSGNTIYF.

This clone was counted between two and nine times. The rearrangement uses TRBV5-4 and TRBJ1-1; 8 nucleotides align to TRBD1. In germline, CDR1 is SGHNT, CDR2 YYREEE (reference sequence). The CDR3 is 17 amino acids. V shed 0 bases and J 1 base; nucleotides not matched to a gene: 8. CDR3: CASSLASGGAGNTEAFF. CDR3 nucleotide sequence: TGTGCCAGCAGCTTGGCGTCAGGGGGCGCAGGGAACACTGAAGCTTTCTTT.

The rearrangement links TRBV5-1 to TRBJ2-1, with TRBD2 matching 15 bases. This CDR3 region has 16 residues. Trimming at V came to 0 bases and at J to 9 bases, leaving 4 bases not matched to a gene. The germline V gene has CDR1 SGHRS and CDR2 YFSETQ. The CDR3 spells CASSLGTSGGASEQFF. CDR3 DNA sequence: TGCGCCAGCAGCTTGGGGACTAGCGGGGGGGCCTCTGAGCAGTTCTTC.

The CDR3 here is CASSQDRYEQFF. CDR3 DNA sequence: TGCGCCAGCAGCCAAGACCGGTACGAGCAGTTCTTC. The genes are TRBV4-3 and TRBJ2-1; D not certain. The length of the CDR3 is 12 residues. Germline V gene sequence: CDR1 LGHNA, CDR2 YSLEER. The germline V and J ends were trimmed by 0 bases and 10 bases, with 7 bases remaining between them.

DNA of the CDR3: TGTGCCAGCAGTGAATACGGAAACACCGGGGAGCTGTTTTTT. It translates to CASSEYGNTGELFF. V and J are TRBV25-1 and TRBJ2-2; D ambiguous. Germline-derived CDR1 and CDR2 are MGHDK and SYGVNS. The CDR3 runs 14 residues. Trimming took 0 bases from V and 2 from J, leaving 4 bases between them. The variable domain in full, with the rest retrieved from reference TRBV25-1 and TRBJ2-2, is EADIYQTPRYLVIGTGKKITLECSQTMGHDKMYWYQQDPGMELHLIHYSYGVNSTEKGDLSSESTVSRIRTEHFPLTLESARPSHTSQYLCASSEYGNTGELFFGEGSRLTVL.

V is TRBV5-1 and J is TRBJ2-2; either TRBD1 or TRBD2 may fit D (6 bases each). The germline V and J ends were trimmed by 3 bases and 5 bases, with 14 bases remaining between them. This CDR3 contains 15 residues. The germline V gene encodes CDR1 SGHRS and CDR2 YFSETQ. CDR3 coding DNA: TGCGCCAGCAGCTGGGGGCAGGGAGGAACCGGGGAGCTGTTTTTT. Protein product: CASSWGQGGTGELFF.

The J gene is TRBJ1-1, the V gene TRBV30; possibly TRBD1 for D (5 bases). In germline, CDR1 is GTSNPN, CDR2 SVGIG (reference sequence). V was pared by 3 bases and J by 7 bases, with 12 bases between. The CDR3 runs 12 residues. The CDR3 DNA reads TGTGCCTGGAGCGGGACTGGAGATGAAGCTTTCTTT. Protein product: CAWSGTGDEAFF. The complete variable domain, with remaining parts taken from reference TRBV30 and TRBJ1-1, reads SQTIHQWPATLVQPVGSPLSLECTVEGTSNPNLYWYRQAAGRGLQLLFYSVGIGQISSEVPQNLSASRPQDRQFILSSKKLLLSDSGFYLCAWSGTGDEAFFGQGTRLTVV.

V usage is TRBV27 and J usage is TRBJ1-1, with D hard to call. The length of the CDR3 is 13 residues. Germline V lookup: CDR1 MNHEY, CDR2 SMNVEV (reference sequence). The V end was cut by 6 bases, the J end by 3 bases, with 11 bases between. The CDR3 here is CASSGEWYTEAFF. The DNA of the CDR3 is TGTGCCAGCAGCGGGGAGTGGTACACTGAAGCTTTCTTT.